The 7 T cell receptor beta chains reported below all come from one sample, sequenced in a study of radiotherapy plus CTLA-4 blockade in lung cancer. Libraries were prepared by immunoSEQ multiplex PCR; TCRdb keeps only in-frame clonotypes and omits some of them. The sample consists of roughly 80,000 clones, roughly 80% of them appearing once. This sample comprised peripheral blood, obtained from a patient treated with radiotherapy plus ipilimumab. The receptor set was obtained from a human donor with non-small cell lung cancer whose response to radiotherapy plus ipilimumab could not be evaluated.

The gene calls are TRBV2 and TRBJ2-2, with 11 bases that match TRBD1. The germline V gene has CDR1 SNHLY and CDR2 FYNNEI. Unmatched junction bases numbered 5, after V lost 1 base and J lost 7 bases. The CDR3 spans 16 residues. The CDR3 reads CASSEGGQGVGGELFF. The CDR3 coding sequence is TGTGCCAGCAGTGAAGGGGGACAGGGGGTTGGCGGGGAGCTGTTTTTT.

V gene TRBV14 combines with J gene TRBJ1-2, with D tentatively TRBD1 (6 bases). This CDR3 has 13 amino acids. Deletions cut 8 bases from V and 4 bases from J, with 14 bases between. Germline V gene data show CDR1 as SGHDN and CDR2 as FVKESK. CDR3 DNA sequence: TGTGCCAGCGCACGAACAGGGTCCTATGGCTACACCTTC. Translating it yields CASARTGSYGYTF.

This chain links TRBV5-1 with TRBJ2-6; 10 positions agree with TRBD1. Trimming at V came to 0 bases and at J to 2 bases, leaving 2 bases not matched to a gene. CDR3 length: 17 amino acids. Germline CDR1 SGHRS, CDR2 YFSETQ. The chain's CDR3 is CASSLEGQGPGANVLTF. The CDR3 nucleotides read TGCGCCAGCAGCTTGGAGGGACAGGGGCCTGGGGCCAACGTCCTGACTTTC. Full variable domain (outside the CDR3, taken from reference TRBV5-1 and TRBJ2-6): KAGVTQTPRYLIKTRGQQVTLSCSPISGHRSVSWYQQTPGQGLQFLFEYFSETQRNKGNFPGRFSGRQFSNSRSEMNVSTLELGDSALYLCASSLEGQGPGANVLTFGAGSRLTVL.

This chain joins TRBV13 and TRBJ2-2, with a weak D call TRBD1 (5 bases). Germline lookup yields CDR1 PRHDT and CDR2 FYEKMQ (reference sequence). V was trimmed by 0 bases and J by 9 bases, leaving 20 bases between them. This CDR3 region has 17 residues. The CDR3 protein is CASSLGQGPLIRRELFF. CDR3 sequence (DNA): TGTGCCAGCAGCTTAGGTCAGGGTCCCCTTATTCGCCGGGAGCTGTTTTTT.

This sequence joins TRBV11-3 and TRBJ2-5; D remains ambiguous. Germline V gives CDR1 SGHNT, CDR2 YENEEA. The CDR3 extends over 15 amino acids. The ends were cut back, 0 bases at V and 4 bases at J, with 12 bases in the middle. CDR3 sequence: CASSLDQAGRETQYF. Written as DNA, the CDR3 is TGTGCCAGCAGCTTAGATCAGGCTGGGCGAGAGACCCAGTACTTC.

The chain joins TRBV5-1 to TRBJ2-5; TRBD1 matches at 7 bases. TRBJ2-7 matches the DNA end more closely, so the J call is doubtful. CDR3 length: 17 amino acids. From germline, CDR1 is SGHRS and CDR2 YFSETQ. CDR3 region: CASSLEPGGVWSYEQYF. The CDR3 DNA is TGCGCCAGCAGCTTGGAGCCAGGGGGTGTCTGGTCCTACGAGCAGTACTTC.

The chain is built from TRBV7-7 and TRBJ2-5; TRBD2 matches at 8 bases. In germline, CDR1 is SSHAT, CDR2 FNYEAQ (reference sequence). Trimming cost V 5 bases and J 3 bases; bases outside gene matches: 5. CDR3 length: 14 amino acids. The DNA of the CDR3 is TGTGCCAGCAGCCCCCAACTAGCGGAAGAGACCCAGTACTTC. It is translated as CASSPQLAEETQYF.